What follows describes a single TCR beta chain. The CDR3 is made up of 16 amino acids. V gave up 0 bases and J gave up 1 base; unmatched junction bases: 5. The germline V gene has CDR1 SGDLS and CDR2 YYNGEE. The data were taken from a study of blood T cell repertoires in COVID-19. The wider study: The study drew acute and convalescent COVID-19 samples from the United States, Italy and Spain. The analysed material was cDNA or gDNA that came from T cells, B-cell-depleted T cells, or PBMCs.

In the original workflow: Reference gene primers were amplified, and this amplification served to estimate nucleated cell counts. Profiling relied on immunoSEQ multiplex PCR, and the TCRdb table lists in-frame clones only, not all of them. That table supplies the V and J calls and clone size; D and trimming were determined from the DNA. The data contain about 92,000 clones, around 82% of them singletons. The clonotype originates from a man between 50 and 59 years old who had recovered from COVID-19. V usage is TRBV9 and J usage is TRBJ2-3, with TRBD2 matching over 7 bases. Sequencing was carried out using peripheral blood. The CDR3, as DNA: TGTGCCAGCAGCGTAGTGCCAAGCGGGGGCACAGATACGCAGTATTTT. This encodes CASSVVPSGGTDTQYF.